The rows below give T cell receptor beta chains drawn from one sample of a study of T cell repertoires in cytomegalovirus infection. TCRdb independently ran MiXCR on the reads; one entry per CDR3 protein. The table shows hundreds of thousands of distinct CDR3 sequences, with roughly a third occurring only once. These TCRs are of unknown antigen specificity. Sequencing was performed on cultured PBMCs, taken from culture after CMV antigen stimulation. Receptors originate from a human donor in good health (CMV status not recorded). Some clones in this sample may be carry-over from other donors' samples. CDR3s include the opening cysteine and the closing phenylalanine or tryptophan. Each record gives: CDR3 length, V gene, clone size, J gene, D gene, CDR3 protein, CDR3 DNA. D genes are given only for firm matches. Some rows have no size entry. The others give once, few or many, or a class for an expanded clone.

len: 12
v_gene: TRBV12-5
abundance: once
j_gene: TRBJ1-1
d_gene: NA
CDR3aa: CASGHEIAEAFF
CDR3nt: TGTGCTAGTGGCCATGAGATCGCAGAAGCTTTCTTT

len: 17
v_gene: TRBV7-8
abundance: few
j_gene: TRBJ2-7
d_gene: NA
CDR3aa: CASSFSERVLQAYEQYF
CDR3nt: TGTGCCAGCAGCTTTTCGGAGCGCGTCCTCCAGGCCTACGAGCAGTACTTC

len: 17
v_gene: TRBV5-3
abundance: NA
j_gene: TRBJ2-4
d_gene: TRBD2
CDR3aa: CASSVAGTSGRFDIQYF
CDR3nt: TGTGCCAGCAGCGTAGCAGGGACTAGCGGGCGGTTCGACATTCAGTACTTC

len: 14
v_gene: TRBV15
abundance: few
j_gene: TRBJ2-1
d_gene: TRBD2
CDR3aa: CATSGTSGYNEQFF
CDR3nt: TGTGCCACCAGCGGGACTAGCGGCTACAATGAGCAGTTCTTC

len: 16
v_gene: TRBV27
abundance: NA
j_gene: TRBJ2-3
d_gene: NA
CDR3aa: CASSLRQATSTDTQYF
CDR3nt: TGTGCCAGCAGCCTAAGACAGGCAACTAGCACAGATACGCAGTATTTT

len: 15
v_gene: TRBV6-1
abundance: NA
j_gene: TRBJ2-5
d_gene: NA
CDR3aa: CASSYSSLARETQYF
CDR3nt: TGTGCCAGCAGTTATAGTTCTCTAGCGAGAGAGACCCAGTACTTC

len: 16
v_gene: TRBV27
abundance: few
j_gene: TRBJ2-3
d_gene: NA
CDR3aa: CASSQKLEGGTDTQYF
CDR3nt: TGTGCCAGCAGTCAGAAACTAGAGGGTGGCACAGATACGCAGTATTTT

len: 13
v_gene: TRBV12-3/TRBV12-4
abundance: few
j_gene: TRBJ2-1
d_gene: NA
CDR3aa: CASSLQRVNEQFF
CDR3nt: TGTGCCAGCAGTTTACAGCGGGTCAATGAGCAGTTCTTC

len: 16
v_gene: TRBV7-2
abundance: once
j_gene: TRBJ2-3
d_gene: NA
CDR3aa: CVSSEGTAGITDTQYF
CDR3nt: TGTGTCAGCAGCGAAGGGACGGCGGGAATCACAGATACGCAGTATTTT

len: 16
v_gene: TRBV5-6
abundance: few
j_gene: TRBJ2-5
d_gene: TRBD2
CDR3aa: CASRQDGLGRRETQYF
CDR3nt: TGTGCCAGCAGACAAGACGGACTAGGCAGAAGAGAGACCCAGTACTTC

len: 14
v_gene: TRBV19
abundance: once
j_gene: TRBJ1-1
d_gene: TRBD1
CDR3aa: CASGTGTLGTEAFF
CDR3nt: TGTGCCAGTGGGACAGGAACCTTGGGCACTGAAGCTTTCTTT

len: 16
v_gene: TRBV5-1
abundance: NA
j_gene: TRBJ2-3
d_gene: NA
CDR3aa: CASSLGTLLLTDTQYF
CDR3nt: TGCGCCAGCAGCTTGGGAACGCTCCTACTCACAGATACGCAGTATTTT

len: 15
v_gene: TRBV7-2
abundance: many
j_gene: TRBJ2-5
d_gene: NA
CDR3aa: CASSPPRAHGETQYF
CDR3nt: TGTGCCAGCAGTCCACCCCGGGCCCATGGGGAGACCCAGTACTTC

len: 15
v_gene: TRBV7-6
abundance: NA
j_gene: TRBJ2-5
d_gene: NA
CDR3aa: CASSFRTDYQETQYF
CDR3nt: TGTGCCAGCAGCTTTCGGACAGACTACCAAGAGACCCAGTACTTC

len: 12
v_gene: TRBV28
abundance: few
j_gene: TRBJ2-1
d_gene: NA
CDR3aa: CASSVNGAEQFF
CDR3nt: TGTGCCAGCAGTGTTAACGGCGCGGAGCAGTTCTTC

len: 15
v_gene: TRBV5-3
abundance: few
j_gene: TRBJ2-2
d_gene: NA
CDR3aa: CASSLLGANTGELFF
CDR3nt: TGTGCCAGCAGCTTGCTAGGGGCGAACACCGGGGAGCTGTTTTTT

len: 13
v_gene: TRBV7-2
abundance: many
j_gene: TRBJ1-2
d_gene: TRBD1
CDR3aa: CASSWDRAGGYTF
CDR3nt: TGTGCCAGCAGCTGGGACAGGGCTGGTGGCTACACCTTC

len: 14
v_gene: TRBV19
abundance: NA
j_gene: TRBJ2-1
d_gene: NA
CDR3aa: CATLGTPPNNEQFF
CDR3nt: TGTGCCACCCTGGGGACACCACCCAACAATGAGCAGTTCTTC

len: 16
v_gene: TRBV6-2/TRBV6-3
abundance: few
j_gene: TRBJ2-1
d_gene: TRBD2
CDR3aa: CASRPSASGRYNEQFF
CDR3nt: TGTGCCAGCAGACCCTCTGCTAGCGGGCGATACAATGAGCAGTTCTTC

len: 13
v_gene: TRBV7-6
abundance: NA
j_gene: TRBJ2-7
d_gene: NA
CDR3aa: CASSLEISYEQYF
CDR3nt: TGTGCCAGCAGCTTAGAGATCTCCTACGAGCAGTACTTC

len: 16
v_gene: TRBV28
abundance: NA
j_gene: TRBJ2-7
d_gene: TRBD2
CDR3aa: CASSFTAASGSYEQYF
CDR3nt: TGTGCCAGCAGTTTTACCGCGGCTAGCGGGAGCTACGAGCAGTACTTC

len: 13
v_gene: TRBV19
abundance: NA
j_gene: TRBJ2-7
d_gene: NA
CDR3aa: CASRTGRGYEQYF
CDR3nt: TGTGCCAGTAGGACCGGGAGAGGCTACGAGCAGTACTTC

len: 16
v_gene: TRBV6-5
abundance: NA
j_gene: TRBJ2-3
d_gene: NA
CDR3aa: CASSYSPEFFTDTQYF
CDR3nt: TGTGCCAGCAGTTACTCCCCGGAATTTTTCACAGATACGCAGTATTTT

len: 18
v_gene: TRBV7-6
abundance: many
j_gene: TRBJ1-6
d_gene: NA
CDR3aa: CASSLAASGLLENSPLHF
CDR3nt: TGTGCCAGCAGCTTAGCGGCTTCCGGGCTACTCGAAAATTCACCCCTCCACTTT

len: 17
v_gene: TRBV7-8
abundance: many
j_gene: TRBJ1-4
d_gene: NA
CDR3aa: CASSLRRVRSTNEKLFF
CDR3nt: TGTGCCAGCAGCTTAAGGAGGGTACGATCAACTAATGAAAAACTGTTTTTT

len: 14
v_gene: TRBV6-4
abundance: NA
j_gene: TRBJ2-2
d_gene: NA
CDR3aa: CASSAGSSTGELFF
CDR3nt: TGTGCCAGCAGTGCCGGGAGTAGTACCGGGGAGCTGTTTTTT